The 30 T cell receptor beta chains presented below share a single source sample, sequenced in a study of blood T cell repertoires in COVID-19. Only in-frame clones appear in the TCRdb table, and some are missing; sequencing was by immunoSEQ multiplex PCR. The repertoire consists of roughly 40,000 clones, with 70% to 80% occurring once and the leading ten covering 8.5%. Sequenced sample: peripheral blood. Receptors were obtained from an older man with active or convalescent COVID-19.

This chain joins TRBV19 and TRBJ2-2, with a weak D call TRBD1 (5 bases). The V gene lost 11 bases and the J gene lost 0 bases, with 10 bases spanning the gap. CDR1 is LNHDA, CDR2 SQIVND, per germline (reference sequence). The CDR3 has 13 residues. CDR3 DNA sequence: TGTGCCTCCAGGGCCACGAACACCGGGGAGCTGTTTTTT. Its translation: CASRATNTGELFF.

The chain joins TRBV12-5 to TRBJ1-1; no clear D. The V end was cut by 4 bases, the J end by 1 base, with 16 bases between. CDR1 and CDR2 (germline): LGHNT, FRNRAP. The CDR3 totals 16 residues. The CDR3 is CASGSGEGGPNTEAFF. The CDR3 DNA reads TGTGCTAGTGGTTCGGGTGAAGGAGGACCGAACACTGAAGCTTTCTTT.

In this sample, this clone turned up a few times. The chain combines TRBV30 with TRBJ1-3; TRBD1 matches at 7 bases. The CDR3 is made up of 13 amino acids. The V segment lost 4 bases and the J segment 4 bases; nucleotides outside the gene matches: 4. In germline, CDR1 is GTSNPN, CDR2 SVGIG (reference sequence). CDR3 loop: CAWTTGMGNTIYF. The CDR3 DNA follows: TGTGCCTGGACGACAGGGATGGGAAACACCATATATTTT. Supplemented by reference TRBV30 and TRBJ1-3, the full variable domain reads SQTIHQWPATLVQPVGSPLSLECTVEGTSNPNLYWYRQAAGRGLQLLFYSVGIGQISSEVPQNLSASRPQDRQFILSSKKLLLSDSGFYLCAWTTGMGNTIYFGEGSWLTVV.

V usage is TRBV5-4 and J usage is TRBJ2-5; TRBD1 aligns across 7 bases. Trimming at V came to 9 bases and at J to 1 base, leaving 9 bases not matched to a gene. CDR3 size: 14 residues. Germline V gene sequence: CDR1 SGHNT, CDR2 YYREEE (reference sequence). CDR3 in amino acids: CATSTGVGQETQYF. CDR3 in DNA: TGTGCCACCTCAACAGGGGTTGGCCAAGAGACCCAGTACTTC.

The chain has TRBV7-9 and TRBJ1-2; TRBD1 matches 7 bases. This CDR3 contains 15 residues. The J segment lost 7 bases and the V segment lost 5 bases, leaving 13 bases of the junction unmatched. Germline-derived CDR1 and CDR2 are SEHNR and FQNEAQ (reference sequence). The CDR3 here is CASSGGELQGIGYTF. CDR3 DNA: TGTGCCAGCAGCGGAGGCGAACTACAGGGGATTGGCTACACCTTC.

CDR3 sequence reads: CAWSVTWGERETQYF. The CDR3 DNA follows: TGTGCCTGGAGTGTAACTTGGGGAGAAAGAGAGACCCAGTACTTC. This chain uses TRBV30 with TRBJ2-5; D possibly corresponds to TRBD2 (5 bases). Germline-derived CDR1 and CDR2 are GTSNPN and SVGIG (reference sequence). Trimming took 0 bases from V and 4 from J, leaving 15 bases between them. The CDR3 length is 15 residues.

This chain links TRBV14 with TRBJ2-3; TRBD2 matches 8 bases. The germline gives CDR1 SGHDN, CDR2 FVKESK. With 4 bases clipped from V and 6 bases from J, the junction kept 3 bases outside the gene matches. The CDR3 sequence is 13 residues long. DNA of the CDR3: TGTGCCAGCAGCCTTTTAGCGGGGGATACGCAGTATTTT. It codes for CASSLLAGDTQYF.

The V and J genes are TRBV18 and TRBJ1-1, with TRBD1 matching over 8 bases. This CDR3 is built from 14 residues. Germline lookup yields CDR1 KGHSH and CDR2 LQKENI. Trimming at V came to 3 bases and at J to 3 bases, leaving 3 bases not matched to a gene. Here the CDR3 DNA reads TGTGCCAGCTCACCGGACAGGGTGGACACTGAAGCTTTCTTT. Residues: CASSPDRVDTEAFF.

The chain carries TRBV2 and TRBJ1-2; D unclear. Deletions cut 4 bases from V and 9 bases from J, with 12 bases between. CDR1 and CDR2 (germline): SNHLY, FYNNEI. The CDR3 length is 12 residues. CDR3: CASSVSWESYTF. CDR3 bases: TGTGCCAGCAGTGTAAGTTGGGAGAGCTACACCTTC.

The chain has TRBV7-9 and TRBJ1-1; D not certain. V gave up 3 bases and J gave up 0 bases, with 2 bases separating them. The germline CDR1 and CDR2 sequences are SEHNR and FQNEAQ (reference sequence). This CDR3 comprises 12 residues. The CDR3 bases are TGTGCCAGCAGCTTTATGAACACTGAAGCTTTCTTT. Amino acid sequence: CASSFMNTEAFF.

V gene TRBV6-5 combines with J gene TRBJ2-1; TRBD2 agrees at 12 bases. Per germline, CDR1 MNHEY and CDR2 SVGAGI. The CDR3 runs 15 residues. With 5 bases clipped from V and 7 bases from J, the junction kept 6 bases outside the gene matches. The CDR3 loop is CASSPLAGGRNEQFF. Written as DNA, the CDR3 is TGTGCCAGCAGTCCTCTAGCGGGGGGGCGTAATGAGCAGTTCTTC.

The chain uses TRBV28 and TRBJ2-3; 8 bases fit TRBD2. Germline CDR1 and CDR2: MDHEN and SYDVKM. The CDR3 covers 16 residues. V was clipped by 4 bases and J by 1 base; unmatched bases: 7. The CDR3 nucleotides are TGTGCCAGCAGTTCAAGACCGGGAGGGGGCACAGATACGCAGTATTTT. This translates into CASSSRPGGGTDTQYF.

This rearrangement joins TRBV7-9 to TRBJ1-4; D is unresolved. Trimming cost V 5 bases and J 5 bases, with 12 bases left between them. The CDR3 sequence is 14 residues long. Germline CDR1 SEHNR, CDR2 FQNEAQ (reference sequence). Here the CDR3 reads CASSQDTSNEKLFF. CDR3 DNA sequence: TGTGCCAGCAGCCAAGACACTTCCAATGAAAAACTGTTTTTT.

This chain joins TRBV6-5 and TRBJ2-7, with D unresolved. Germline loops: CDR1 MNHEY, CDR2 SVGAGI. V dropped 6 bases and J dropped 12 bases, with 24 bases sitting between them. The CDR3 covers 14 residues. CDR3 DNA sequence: TGTGCCAGCAGCCCCTCACGACTCGAGCAGTATCGGTACTTC. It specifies CASSPSRLEQYRYF.

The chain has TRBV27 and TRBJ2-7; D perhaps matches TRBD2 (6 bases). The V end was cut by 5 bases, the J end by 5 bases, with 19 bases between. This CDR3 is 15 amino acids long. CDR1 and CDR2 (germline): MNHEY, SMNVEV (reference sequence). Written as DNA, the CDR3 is TGTGCCAGCAGTCCAGATCTTGGGGGGATCGACGAGCAGTACTTC. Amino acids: CASSPDLGGIDEQYF.

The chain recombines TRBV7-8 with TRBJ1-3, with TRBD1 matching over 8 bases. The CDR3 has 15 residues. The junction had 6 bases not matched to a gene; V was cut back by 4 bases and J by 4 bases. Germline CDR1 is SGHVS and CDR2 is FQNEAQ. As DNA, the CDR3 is TGTGCCAGCAGCTCTCAGAGGACAGGGGGAAACACCATATATTTT. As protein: CASSSQRTGGNTIYF.

The CDR3 region has the DNA TGTGCCAGCAGTTTATCCACCGGGGGAGAGCAGTACTTC. Residues: CASSLSTGGEQYF. V is TRBV28 and J is TRBJ2-7; D is perhaps TRBD2 (6 bases). V was trimmed by 1 base and J by 7 bases, leaving 11 bases between them. The germline V gene has CDR1 MDHEN and CDR2 SYDVKM. The CDR3 runs 13 residues.

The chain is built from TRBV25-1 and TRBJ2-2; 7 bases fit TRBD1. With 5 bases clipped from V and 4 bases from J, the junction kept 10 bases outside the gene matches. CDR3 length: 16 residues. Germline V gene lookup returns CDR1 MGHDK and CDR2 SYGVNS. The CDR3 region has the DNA TGTGCCAGCAGTTCGACCCGGGACAGTTCCACCGGGGAGCTGTTTTTT. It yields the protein CASSSTRDSSTGELFF.

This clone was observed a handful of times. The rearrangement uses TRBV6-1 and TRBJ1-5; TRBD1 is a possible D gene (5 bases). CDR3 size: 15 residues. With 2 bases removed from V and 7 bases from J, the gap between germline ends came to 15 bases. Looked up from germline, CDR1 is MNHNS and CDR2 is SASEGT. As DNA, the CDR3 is TGTGCCAGCAGTGAAAAGGCGGGGGTATGGCAGCCCCAGCATTTT. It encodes CASSEKAGVWQPQHF.

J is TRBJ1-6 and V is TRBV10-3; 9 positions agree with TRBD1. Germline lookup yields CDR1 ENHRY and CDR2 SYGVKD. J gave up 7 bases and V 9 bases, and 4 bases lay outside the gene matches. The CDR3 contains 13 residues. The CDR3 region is CAMATGGNSPLHF. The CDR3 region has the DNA TGTGCCATGGCGACAGGGGGAAATTCACCCCTCCACTTT.

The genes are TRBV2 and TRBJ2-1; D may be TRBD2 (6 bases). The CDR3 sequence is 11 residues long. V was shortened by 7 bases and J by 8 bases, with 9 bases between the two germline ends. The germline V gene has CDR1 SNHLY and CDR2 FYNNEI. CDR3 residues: CASIWRDEQFF. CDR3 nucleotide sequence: TGTGCCAGCATTTGGAGGGATGAGCAGTTCTTC.

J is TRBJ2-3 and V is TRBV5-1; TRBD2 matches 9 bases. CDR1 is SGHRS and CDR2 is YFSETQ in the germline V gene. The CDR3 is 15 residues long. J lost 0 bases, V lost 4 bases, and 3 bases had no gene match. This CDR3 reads CASSIGLASTDTQYF. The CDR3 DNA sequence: TGCGCCAGCAGCATCGGACTAGCGAGCACAGATACGCAGTATTTT.

This CDR3 reads CASSLVQGAEAFF. As DNA, the CDR3 is TGTGCCAGCAGTTTGGTACAGGGTGCTGAAGCTTTCTTT. The chain employs TRBV27 and TRBJ1-1; maybe TRBD1 (6 bases). The CDR3 length is 13 residues. Germline V gives CDR1 MNHEY, CDR2 SMNVEV (reference sequence). Between the trimmed V and J ends, which lost 3 bases and 6 bases, there was a span of 11 bases.

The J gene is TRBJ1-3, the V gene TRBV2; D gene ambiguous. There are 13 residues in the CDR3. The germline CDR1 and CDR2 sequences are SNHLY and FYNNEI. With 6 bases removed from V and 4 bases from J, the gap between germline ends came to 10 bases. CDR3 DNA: TGTGCCAGCAGGCGAGAGACAGGAAACACCATATATTTT. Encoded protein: CASRRETGNTIYF.

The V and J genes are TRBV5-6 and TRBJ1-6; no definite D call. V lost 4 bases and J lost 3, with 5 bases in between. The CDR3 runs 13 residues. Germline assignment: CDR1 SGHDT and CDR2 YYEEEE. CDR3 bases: TGTGCCAGCAGCAGGAGCTATAATTCACCCCTCCACTTT. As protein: CASSRSYNSPLHF.

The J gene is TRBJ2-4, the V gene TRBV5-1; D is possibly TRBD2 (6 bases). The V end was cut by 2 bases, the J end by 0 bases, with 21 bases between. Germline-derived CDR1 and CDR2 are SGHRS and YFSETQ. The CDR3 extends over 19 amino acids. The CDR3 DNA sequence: TGCGCCAGCAGCTTCGATCCGGGAGCCCCGGGATTAGCCAAAAACATTCAGTACTTC. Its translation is CASSFDPGAPGLAKNIQYF.

The CDR3 nucleotides are TGTGCCAGCAGCCGGGACAGGGGTACCGGGGAGCTGTTTTTT. This codes for CASSRDRGTGELFF. V usage is TRBV7-9 and J usage is TRBJ2-2, with 10 bases matching TRBD1. This CDR3 has 14 amino acids. CDR1 and CDR2 from the germline V gene are SEHNR and FQNEAQ (reference sequence). The ends lost 5 bases at V and 5 bases at J; junction bases unmatched: 2.

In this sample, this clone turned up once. The CDR3, as DNA: TGTGCCAGCAGCTTAAGTAAGGGAGGCCCCTATGGCTACACCTTC. Encoded protein: CASSLSKGGPYGYTF. The chain couples TRBV5-6 to TRBJ1-2; unclear D gene. The CDR3 runs 15 residues. Germline CDR1 is SGHDT and CDR2 is YYEEEE. Trimming pared 2 bases from V and 4 bases from J, leaving 15 bases between.

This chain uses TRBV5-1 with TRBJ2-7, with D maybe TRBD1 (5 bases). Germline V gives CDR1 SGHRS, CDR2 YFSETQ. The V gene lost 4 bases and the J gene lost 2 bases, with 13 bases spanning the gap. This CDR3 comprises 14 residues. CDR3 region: CASSKTVGPYEQYF. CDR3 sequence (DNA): TGCGCCAGCAGCAAGACAGTTGGGCCCTACGAGCAGTACTTC.

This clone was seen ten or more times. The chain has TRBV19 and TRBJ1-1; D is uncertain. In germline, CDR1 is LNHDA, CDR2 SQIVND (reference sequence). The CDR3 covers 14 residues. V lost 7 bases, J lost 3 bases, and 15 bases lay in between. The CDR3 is CASNPQVLHTEAFF. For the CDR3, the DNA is TGTGCCAGTAACCCTCAGGTACTCCACACTGAAGCTTTCTTT.